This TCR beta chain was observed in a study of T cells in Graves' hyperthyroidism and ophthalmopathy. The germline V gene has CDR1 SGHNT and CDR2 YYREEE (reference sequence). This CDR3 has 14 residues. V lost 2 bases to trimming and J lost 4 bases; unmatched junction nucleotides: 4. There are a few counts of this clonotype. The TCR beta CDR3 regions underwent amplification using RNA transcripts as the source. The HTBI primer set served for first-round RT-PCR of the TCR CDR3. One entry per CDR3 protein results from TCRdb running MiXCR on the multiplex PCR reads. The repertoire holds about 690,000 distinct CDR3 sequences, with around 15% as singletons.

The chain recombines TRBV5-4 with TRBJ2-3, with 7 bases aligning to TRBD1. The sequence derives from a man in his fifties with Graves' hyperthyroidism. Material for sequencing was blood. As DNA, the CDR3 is TGTGCCAGCAGCTTTGGACAGGCTCCAGATACGCAGTATTTT. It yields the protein CASSFGQAPDTQYF.